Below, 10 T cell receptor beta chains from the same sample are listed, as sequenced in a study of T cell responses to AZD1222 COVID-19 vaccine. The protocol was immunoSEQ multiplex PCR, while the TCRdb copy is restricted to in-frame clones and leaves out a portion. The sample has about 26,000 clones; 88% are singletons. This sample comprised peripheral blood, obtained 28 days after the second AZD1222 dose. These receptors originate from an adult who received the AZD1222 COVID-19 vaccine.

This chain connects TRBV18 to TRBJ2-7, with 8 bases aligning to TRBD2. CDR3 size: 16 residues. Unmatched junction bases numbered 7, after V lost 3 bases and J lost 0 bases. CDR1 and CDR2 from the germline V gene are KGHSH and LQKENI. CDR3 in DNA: TGTGCCAGCTCACCGTTATCGGGGGGGAGCTCCTACGAGCAGTACTTC. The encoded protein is CASSPLSGGSSYEQYF.

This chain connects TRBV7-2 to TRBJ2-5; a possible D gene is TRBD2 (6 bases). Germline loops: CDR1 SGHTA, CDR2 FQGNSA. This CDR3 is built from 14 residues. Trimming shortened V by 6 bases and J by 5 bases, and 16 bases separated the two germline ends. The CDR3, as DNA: TGTGCCAGCAGTCTCGGACTAACTCCCGAGACCCAGTACTTC. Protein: CASSLGLTPETQYF.

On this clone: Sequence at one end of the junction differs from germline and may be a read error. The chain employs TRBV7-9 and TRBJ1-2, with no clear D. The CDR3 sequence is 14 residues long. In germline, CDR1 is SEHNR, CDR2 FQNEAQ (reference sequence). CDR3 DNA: TGTGCCAGCAGCTTAGCGTACGGGGAAGGTGGCTACATCTTC. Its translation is CASSLAYGEGGYIF.

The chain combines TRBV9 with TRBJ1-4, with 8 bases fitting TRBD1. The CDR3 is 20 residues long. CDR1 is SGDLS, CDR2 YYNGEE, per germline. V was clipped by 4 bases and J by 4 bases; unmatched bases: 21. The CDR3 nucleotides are TGTGCCAGCAGCCAGGAAGGACAGGGAAAGGGAAAGGGCGTTAATGAAAAACTGTTTTTT. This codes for CASSQEGQGKGKGVNEKLFF.

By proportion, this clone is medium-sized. CDR3 bases: TGCGCCAGCAGTGAGTCGCCCCCCGGGGAGCTGTTTTTT. Amino acids: CASSESPPGELFF. The chain has TRBV10-1 and TRBJ2-2, with unresolved D. This CDR3 has 13 residues. V lost 0 bases and J lost 6, with 5 bases in between. Germline CDR1 and CDR2: WNHNN and SYGVQD (reference sequence).

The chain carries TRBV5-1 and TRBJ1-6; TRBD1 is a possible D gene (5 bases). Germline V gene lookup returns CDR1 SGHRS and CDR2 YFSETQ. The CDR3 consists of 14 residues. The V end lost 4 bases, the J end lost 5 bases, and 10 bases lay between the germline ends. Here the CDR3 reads CASSQGTNNSPLHF. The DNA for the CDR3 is TGCGCCAGCAGCCAGGGTACAAATAATTCACCCCTCCACTTT.

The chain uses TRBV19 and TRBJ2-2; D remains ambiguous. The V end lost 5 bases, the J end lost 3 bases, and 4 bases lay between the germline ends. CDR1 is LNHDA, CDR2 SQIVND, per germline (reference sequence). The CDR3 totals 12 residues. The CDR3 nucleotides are TGTGCCAGTAGTCTTTACACCGGGGAGCTGTTTTTT. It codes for CASSLYTGELFF.

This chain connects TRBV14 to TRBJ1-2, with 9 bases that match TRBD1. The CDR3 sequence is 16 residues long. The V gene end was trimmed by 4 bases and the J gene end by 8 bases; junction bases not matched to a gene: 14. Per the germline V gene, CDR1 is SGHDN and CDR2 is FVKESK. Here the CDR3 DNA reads TGTGCCAGCAGCCGCCCCGGCGCCGGGACAGGGCTCGGCTACACCTTC. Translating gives CASSRPGAGTGLGYTF.

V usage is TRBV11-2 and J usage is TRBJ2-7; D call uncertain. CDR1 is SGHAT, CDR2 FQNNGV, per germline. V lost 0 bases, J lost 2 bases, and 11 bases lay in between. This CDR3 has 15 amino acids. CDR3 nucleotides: TGTGCCAGCAGCTTAGATTCACACGGTACCTACGAGCAGTACTTC. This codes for CASSLDSHGTYEQYF.

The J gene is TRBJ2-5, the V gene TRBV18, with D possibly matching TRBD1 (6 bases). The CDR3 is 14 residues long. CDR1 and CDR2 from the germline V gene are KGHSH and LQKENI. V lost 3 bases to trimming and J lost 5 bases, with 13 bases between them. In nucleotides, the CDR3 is TGTGCCAGCTCACCTACCACTAGGGGGGAGACCCAGTACTTC. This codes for CASSPTTRGETQYF.